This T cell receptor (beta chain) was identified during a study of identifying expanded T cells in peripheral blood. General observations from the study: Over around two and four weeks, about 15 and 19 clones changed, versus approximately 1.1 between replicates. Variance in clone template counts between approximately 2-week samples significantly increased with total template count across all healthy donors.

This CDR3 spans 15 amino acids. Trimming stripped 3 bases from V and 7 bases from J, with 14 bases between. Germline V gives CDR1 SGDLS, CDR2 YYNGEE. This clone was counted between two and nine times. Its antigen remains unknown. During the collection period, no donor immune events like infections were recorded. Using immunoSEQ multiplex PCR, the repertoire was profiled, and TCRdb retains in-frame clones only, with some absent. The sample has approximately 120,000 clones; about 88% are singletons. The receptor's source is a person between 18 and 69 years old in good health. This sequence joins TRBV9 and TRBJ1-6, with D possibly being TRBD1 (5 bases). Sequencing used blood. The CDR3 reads CASSAGLSPNSPLHF. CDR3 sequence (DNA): TGTGCCAGCAGCGCAGGGTTGTCACCCAATTCACCCCTCCACTTT. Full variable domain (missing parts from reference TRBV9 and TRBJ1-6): DSGVTQTPKHLITATGQRVTLRCSPRSGDLSVYWYQQSLDQGLQFLIQYYNGEERAKGNILERFSAQQFPDLHSELNLSSLELGDSALYFCASSAGLSPNSPLHFGNGTRLTVT.